Following are 10 T cell receptor beta chains from one sample sequenced in a study of blood T cells in healthy people across ages (dated by TCRdb to about 2015). Preparation of the library involved 5' RACE. The sample was run on an Illumina HiSeq 2500. A second PCR of 7 to 11 cycles was performed with a sample-barcoded 5' primer and a J-beta primer mix. The public reads were reanalyzed by TCRdb: fastp trimming at Q25, MiXCR alignment, in-frame beta chains only. Rows are unified per CDR3 protein, each entry keeping the most common DNA and genes. Counted in this sample were more than 700,000 distinct CDR3 sequences; 50% to 65% of them appeared once. Together, the top ten hold 41% of the sample. What was sequenced was blood. The receptors were gathered from an older man in good health.

This rearrangement joins TRBV24-1 to TRBJ2-4; D uncertain. Trimming pared 4 bases from V and 0 bases from J, leaving 6 bases between. Germline V gives CDR1 KGHDR, CDR2 SFDVKD. The CDR3 length is 14 residues. CDR3 DNA sequence: TGTGCCACCAGTGACCCCCTAGCCAAAAACATTCAGTACTTC. Protein sequence: CATSDPLAKNIQYF.

This clonotype was seen more than once but under ten times. The V call is TRBV20-1, the J call TRBJ2-3; 8 bases line up with TRBD2. CDR1 and CDR2 from the germline V gene are DFQATT and SNEGSKA (reference sequence). V was pared by 6 bases and J by 6 bases, with 8 bases of the junction left unmatched. This CDR3 contains 13 residues. This CDR3 reads CSAPVAGGDTQYF. CDR3 DNA: TGCAGTGCGCCCGTGGCGGGGGGCGATACGCAGTATTTT.

This clonotype was observed a few times. CDR3 sequence reads: CASSPPGRQARLFF. The DNA of the CDR3 is TGTGCCAGCAGCCCTCCGGGGAGGCAAGCCCGATTGTTCTTC. The chain uses TRBV7-2 and TRBJ2-1; perhaps TRBD2 as D (6 bases). Germline assignment: CDR1 SGHTA and CDR2 FQGNSA. The CDR3 length is 14 residues. V shed 5 bases and J shed 15 bases, with 23 bases lying between them.

This clonotype was detected a few times. V and J are TRBV7-2 and TRBJ2-2; TRBD2 aligns across 10 bases. CDR1 and CDR2 from the germline V gene are SGHTA and FQGNSA. Germline trimming cut 2 bases from V and 7 bases from J; bases unmatched to any gene: 7. CDR3 length: 16 residues. CDR3 residues: CASSLFEREGNGELFF. CDR3 DNA: TGTGCCAGCAGCTTATTCGAGCGGGAGGGGAACGGGGAGCTGTTTTTT. Variable domain in full (rest from reference TRBV7-2 and TRBJ2-2): GAGVSQSPSNKVTEKGKDVELRCDPISGHTALYWYRQSLGQGLEFLIYFQGNSAPDKSGLPSDRFSAERTGGSVSTLTIQRTQQEDSAVYLCASSLFEREGNGELFFGEGSRLTVL.

The genes are TRBV7-2 and TRBJ1-6, with 9 bases aligning to TRBD1. The CDR3 is 15 amino acids. Looked up from germline, CDR1 is SGHTA and CDR2 is FQGNSA. V lost 4 bases, J lost 7 bases, and 5 bases stayed unmatched. CDR3 DNA sequence: TGTGCCAGCAGCTACCGGGACAGGGCCAATTCACCCCTCCACTTT. It codes for CASSYRDRANSPLHF.

This clonotype was detected a few times. This chain links TRBV5-1 with TRBJ1-1; D gene uncertain. The CDR3 consists of 12 residues. Germline V gene lookup returns CDR1 SGHRS and CDR2 YFSETQ. Trimming left V 0 bases short and J 3 bases short, with 3 bases between. CDR3 DNA: TGCGCCAGCAGCTTGGTCGACACTGAAGCTTTCTTT. This codes for CASSLVDTEAFF. The full variable domain, with the rest looked up from reference TRBV5-1 and TRBJ1-1, is KAGVTQTPRYLIKTRGQQVTLSCSPISGHRSVSWYQQTPGQGLQFLFEYFSETQRNKGNFPGRFSGRQFSNSRSEMNVSTLELGDSALYLCASSLVDTEAFFGQGTRLTVV.

A few counts support this clonotype. The CDR3 DNA sequence: TGTGCCACCAGCAGAGCCAGGACAGGGGGCTACGAGCAGTACTTC. This sequence encodes CATSRARTGGYEQYF. V gene TRBV15 combines with J gene TRBJ2-4; TRBD1 aligns across 10 bases. The J call may be faulty, since TRBJ2-7 better matches the DNA end. Germline V lookup: CDR1 LNHNV, CDR2 YYDKDF (reference sequence). The CDR3 extends over 15 amino acids.

In regard to this clonotype: This may stem from a read error, because a much larger clone lies one nucleotide away. This chain connects TRBV28 to TRBJ2-7; weak D call: TRBD1 (5 bases). The CDR3 totals 15 residues. The germline V gene encodes CDR1 MDHEN and CDR2 SYDVKM. The V end was cut by 6 bases, the J end by 12 bases, with 27 bases between. CDR3 amino acids: CASSLRQFGQETLYF. Here the CDR3 DNA reads TGTGCCAGCAGCCTCCGACAGTTCGGGCAAGAGACCCTGTACTTC.

This chain joins TRBV12-3 or TRBV12-4 and TRBJ2-6; D unresolved. The CDR3 has 15 residues. The V end lost 7 bases, the J end lost 1 base, and 11 bases lay between the germline ends. The CDR3 region is CASNLQKSGANVLTF. In nucleotides, the CDR3 is TGTGCCAGCAACCTCCAGAAATCTGGGGCCAACGTCCTGACTTTC.

The chain is built from TRBV20-1 and TRBJ2-7, with 12 nucleotides matching TRBD2. Germline CDR1 is DFQATT and CDR2 is SNEGSKA (reference sequence). The CDR3 length is 17 residues. V was pared by 3 bases and J by 4 bases, with 13 bases of the junction left unmatched. CDR3 coding DNA: TGCAGTGCTAGCGTGGGGGCGACTAGCGGGAGACGATACGAGCAGTACTTC. This translates into CSASVGATSGRRYEQYF.